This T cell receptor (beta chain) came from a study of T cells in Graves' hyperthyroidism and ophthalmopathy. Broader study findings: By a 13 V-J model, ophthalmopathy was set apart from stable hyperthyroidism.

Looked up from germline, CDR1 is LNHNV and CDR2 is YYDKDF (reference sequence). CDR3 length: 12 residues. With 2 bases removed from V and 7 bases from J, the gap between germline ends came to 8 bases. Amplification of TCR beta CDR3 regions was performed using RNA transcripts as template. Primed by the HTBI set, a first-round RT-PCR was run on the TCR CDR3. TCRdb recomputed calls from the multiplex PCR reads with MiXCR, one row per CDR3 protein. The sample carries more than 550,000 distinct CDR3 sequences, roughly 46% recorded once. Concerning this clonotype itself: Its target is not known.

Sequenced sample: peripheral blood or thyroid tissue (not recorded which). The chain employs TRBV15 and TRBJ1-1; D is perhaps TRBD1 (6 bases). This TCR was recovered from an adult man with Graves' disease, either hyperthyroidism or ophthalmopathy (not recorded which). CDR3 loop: CATSRRTDEAFF. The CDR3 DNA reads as TGTGCCACCAGCAGAAGGACAGATGAAGCTTTCTTT.